This TCR beta chain was sequenced in a study of CD8 T cells in Susac syndrome. Random hexamers were used to reverse transcribe 0.5 to 1 ug of RNA. From the immunoSEQ multiplex PCR reads, TCRdb called clonotypes with MiXCR, one entry per CDR3 protein. The table lists 160,000 or so distinct CDR3 sequences, around 95% of them singletons. This CDR3 is built from 18 residues. From germline, CDR1 is DFQATT and CDR2 SNEGSKA (reference sequence). V lost 1 base, J lost 3 bases, and 14 bases stayed unmatched. Sequencing was carried out using CD4+ T cells from PBMCs. This chain connects TRBV20-1 to TRBJ2-3; 9 nucleotides match TRBD2. The source of this sequence is a human donor with Susac syndrome. Here the CDR3 DNA reads TGCAGTGCTAGAGCGGCTAGCGGGGAATCTCAACCAACAGATACGCAGTATTTT. Protein: CSARAASGESQPTDTQYF.